This TCR beta chain was retrieved from a study of a mutant IDH1 vaccine in newly diagnosed glioma. Across the study: Vaccine dosing followed radiotherapy by 4-6 weeks, or accompanied temozolomide cycles. Most patients had radiochemotherapy with temozolomide before enrollment; others had one alone. Week 35 held visit V12, while week 47 held visit V13. Study-level points and caveats: Pseudoprogression seemed unrelated to changes in top peripheral T cell clonotypes.

Profiled with immunoSEQ multiplex PCR; TCRdb holds only in-frame clones, not every one. The table has about 74,000 clones, around 86% seen once. On this clone: What it recognizes is unknown.

CDR3 length: 19 amino acids. Losses at the gene ends were 0 bases for V and 3 bases for J; bases not matched to a gene: 9. Germline-derived CDR1 and CDR2 are SGDLS and YYNGEE. Time point specified: week 35, safety follow-up. Each vaccine dose was 300 ug of mutant IDH1 20-mer peptide, with topical imiquimod. The source of this sequence is a man younger than 40 with glioma. The chain combines TRBV9 with TRBJ2-3; 14 positions agree with TRBD2. The material was PBMCs, obtained from a glioma patient whose treatment included an IDH1 peptide vaccine. This chain's CDR3 is CASSVAGTSGSHLTDTQYF. The CDR3 DNA is TGTGCCAGCAGCGTAGCCGGGACTAGCGGGAGCCATTTAACAGATACGCAGTATTTT.